Presented here are 12 T cell receptor beta chains from one specimen sequenced in a study of T cells after yellow fever vaccination. TCRdb re-analysed the 5' RACE reads in MiXCR, keeping a single row per CDR3 protein. Of some 320,000 distinct CDR3 sequences in the sample, roughly 8.7% were seen once. Material: PBMCs, obtained on the day of the first yellow fever vaccination. These receptors were collected from a man between 18 and 35 years old who received the YFV17D yellow fever vaccine.

This clonotype turned up a few times. This chain links TRBV20-1 with TRBJ2-7; 7 positions match TRBD2. CDR3 size: 14 residues. CDR1 and CDR2 from the germline V gene are DFQATT and SNEGSKA (reference sequence). The V gene end was trimmed by 1 base and the J gene end by 7 bases; junction bases not matched to a gene: 10. The CDR3 loop reads CSARGVAGDWEQYV. CDR3 in DNA: TGCAGTGCTAGAGGCGTGGCGGGGGATTGGGAGCAGTACGTC.

CDR3 sequence (DNA): TGTGCCAGCACCTCGGGCGCAGATACGCAGTATTTT. It specifies CASTSGADTQYF. The chain links TRBV12-3 or TRBV12-4 to TRBJ2-3, with D unresolved. Trimming pared 7 bases from V and 4 bases from J, leaving 9 bases between. The CDR3 is made up of 12 amino acids.

The chain has TRBV12-3 or TRBV12-4 and TRBJ2-3; possibly TRBD1 or TRBD2 for D (5 bases each). V was cut by 1 base and J by 1 base, with 12 bases left in between. There are 16 residues in the CDR3. The CDR3 region is CASSLERGKGTDTQYF. The CDR3 nucleotides read TGTGCCAGCAGTTTAGAGAGGGGAAAGGGCACAGATACGCAGTATTTT.

The rearrangement joins TRBV5-1 to TRBJ2-7; a weak D match, TRBD2 (6 bases). Germline V gene sequence: CDR1 SGHRS, CDR2 YFSETQ. This CDR3 is built from 16 residues. The germline V and J ends were trimmed by 0 bases and 0 bases, with 13 bases remaining between them. CDR3 loop: CASSLVGPSDSYEQYF. CDR3 DNA: TGCGCCAGCAGCTTGGTCGGGCCTAGCGACTCCTACGAGCAGTACTTC.

This clonotype was found a few times. The genes are TRBV27 and TRBJ2-3, with 9 bases identical to TRBD1. After removal of 3 bases from V and 2 bases from J, the junction contained 9 bases not matched to a gene. Germline V CDR1 and CDR2: MNHEY, SMNVEV (reference sequence). The CDR3 contains 17 residues. The CDR3 here is CASSFYQRTGVTDTQYF. The DNA for the CDR3 is TGTGCCAGCAGTTTTTATCAAAGGACAGGGGTCACAGATACGCAGTATTTT.

The sample holds a few counts of this clonotype. The CDR3 reads CSVRRNGELFF. In DNA form, the CDR3 reads TGCAGCGTCCGCCGGAACGGGGAGCTGTTTTTT. The V call is TRBV29-1, the J call TRBJ2-2; D unclear. Trimming shortened V by 6 bases and J by 7 bases, and 9 bases separated the two germline ends. Germline CDR1 and CDR2: SQVTM and ANQGSEA. The CDR3 has 11 residues.

This chain joins TRBV12-3 or TRBV12-4 and TRBJ2-5; D might be TRBD1 (5 bases). The CDR3 covers 15 residues. V was pared by 5 bases and J by 5 bases, with 18 bases between. The CDR3 region has the DNA TGTGCCAGCAGTCAGGGTGGCGCCCGCCAGGAGACCCAGTACTTC. It is translated as CASSQGGARQETQYF.

This clonotype has ten or more counts. V is TRBV5-6 and J is TRBJ1-3; TRBD1 matches at 7 bases. CDR1 is SGHDT, CDR2 YYEEEE, per germline. The CDR3 runs to 15 residues. The V gene end was trimmed by 4 bases and the J gene end by 2 bases; junction bases not matched to a gene: 6. In nucleotides, the CDR3 is TGTGCCAGCAGCAAACAGGGGACGGCTGGAAACACCATATATTTT. Translating gives CASSKQGTAGNTIYF.

The CDR3 bases are TGTGCCAGCAGCTTGCTCCCTAACGGGGTTATGGCACCCCTCCACTTT. This sequence encodes CASSLLPNGVMAPLHF. V and J are TRBV5-5 and TRBJ1-6; D not certain. Trimming took 1 base from V and 11 from J, leaving 19 bases between them. The germline V gene encodes CDR1 SGHKS and CDR2 YYEKEE (reference sequence). This CDR3 region has 16 residues.

This clonotype occurred a few times. The rearrangement links TRBV15 to TRBJ2-1, with 9 bases fitting TRBD1. Germline V CDR1 and CDR2: LNHNV, YYDKDF (reference sequence). V lost 3 bases and J lost 8; bases outside the gene matches: 5. There are 14 residues in the CDR3. CDR3 in amino acids: CATSSTGGADEQFF. Written as DNA, the CDR3 is TGTGCCACCAGCAGTACAGGGGGCGCGGATGAGCAGTTCTTC.

This clonotype was observed a few times. This CDR3 reads CASRLPSGGESNEQFF. CDR3 DNA sequence: TGTGCCAGCAGACTGCCTAGCGGGGGGGAATCAAATGAGCAGTTCTTC. The chain links TRBV5-4 to TRBJ2-1, with 12 positions matching TRBD2. The CDR3 consists of 16 residues. CDR1 and CDR2 from the germline V gene are SGHNT and YYREEE (reference sequence). The ends lost 5 bases at V and 7 bases at J; junction bases unmatched: 10.

The table lists this clonotype with a few counts. The V call is TRBV7-3, the J call TRBJ2-6, with D tentatively TRBD2 (6 bases). Germline V CDR1 and CDR2: SGHTA, FQGTGA. Trimming took 5 bases from V and 2 from J, leaving 10 bases between them. This CDR3 has 15 residues. This chain's CDR3 is CASSPGGAGANVLTF. Written as DNA, the CDR3 is TGTGCCAGCAGCCCGGGCGGGGCTGGGGCCAACGTCCTGACTTTC.